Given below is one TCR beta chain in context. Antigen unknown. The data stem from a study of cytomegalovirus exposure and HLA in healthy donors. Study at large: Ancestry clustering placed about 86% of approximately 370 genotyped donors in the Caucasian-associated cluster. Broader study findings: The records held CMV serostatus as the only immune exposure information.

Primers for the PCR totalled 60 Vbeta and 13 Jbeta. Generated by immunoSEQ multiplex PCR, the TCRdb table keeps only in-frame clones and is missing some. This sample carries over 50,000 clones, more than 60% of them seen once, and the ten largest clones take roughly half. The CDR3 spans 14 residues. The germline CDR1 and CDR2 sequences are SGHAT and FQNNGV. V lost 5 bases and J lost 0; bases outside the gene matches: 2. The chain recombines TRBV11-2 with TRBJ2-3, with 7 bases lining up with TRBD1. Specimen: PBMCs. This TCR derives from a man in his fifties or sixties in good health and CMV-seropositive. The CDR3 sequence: CASSPTGSTDTQYF. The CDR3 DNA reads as TGTGCCAGCAGCCCGACAGGGAGCACAGATACGCAGTATTTT.